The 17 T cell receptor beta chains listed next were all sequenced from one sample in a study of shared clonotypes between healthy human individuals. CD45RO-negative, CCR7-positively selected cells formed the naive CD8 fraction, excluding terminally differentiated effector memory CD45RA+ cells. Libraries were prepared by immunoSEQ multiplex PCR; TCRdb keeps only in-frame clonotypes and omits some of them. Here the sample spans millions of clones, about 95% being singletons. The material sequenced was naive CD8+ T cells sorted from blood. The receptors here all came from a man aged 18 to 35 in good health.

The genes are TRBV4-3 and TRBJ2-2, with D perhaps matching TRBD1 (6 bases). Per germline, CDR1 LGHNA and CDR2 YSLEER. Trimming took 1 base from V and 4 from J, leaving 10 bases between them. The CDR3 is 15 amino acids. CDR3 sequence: CASSQVIGGTGELFF. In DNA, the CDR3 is TGCGCCAGCAGCCAAGTTATAGGGGGCACCGGGGAGCTGTTTTTT.

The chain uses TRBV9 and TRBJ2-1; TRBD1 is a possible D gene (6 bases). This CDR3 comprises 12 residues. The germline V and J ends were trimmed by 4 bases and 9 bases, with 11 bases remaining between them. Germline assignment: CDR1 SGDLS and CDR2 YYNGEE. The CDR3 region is CASSSVGGEQFF. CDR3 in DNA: TGTGCCAGCAGCTCGGTAGGGGGTGAGCAGTTCTTC.

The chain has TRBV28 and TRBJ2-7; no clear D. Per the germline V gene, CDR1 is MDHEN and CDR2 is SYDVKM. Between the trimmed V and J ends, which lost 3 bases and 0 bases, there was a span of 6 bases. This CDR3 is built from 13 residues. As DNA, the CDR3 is TGTGCCAGCAGTTTTGGCCCCTCCTACGAGCAGTACTTC. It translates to CASSFGPSYEQYF.

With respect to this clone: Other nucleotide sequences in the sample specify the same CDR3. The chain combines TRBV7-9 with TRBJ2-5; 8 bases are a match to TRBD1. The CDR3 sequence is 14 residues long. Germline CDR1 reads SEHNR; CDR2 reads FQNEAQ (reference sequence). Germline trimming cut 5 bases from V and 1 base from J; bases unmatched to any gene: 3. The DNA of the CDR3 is TGTGCCAGCAGCCTCGGACAGGGCCAAGAGACCCAGTACTTC. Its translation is CASSLGQGQETQYF. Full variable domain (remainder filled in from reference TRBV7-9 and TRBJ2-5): DTGVSQNPRHKITKRGQNVTFRCDPISEHNRLYWYRQTLGQGPEFLTYFQNEAQLEKSRLLSDRFSAERPKGSFSTLEIQRTEQGDSAMYLCASSLGQGQETQYFGPGTRLLVL.

For the CDR3, the DNA is TGTGCCAGCAGCTCCCCGGGACAGGGGGCCTTTACCAGCAATCAGCCCCAGCATTTT. Translation: CASSSPGQGAFTSNQPQHF. This chain joins TRBV7-2 and TRBJ1-5; the match to TRBD1 covers 12 bases. This CDR3 spans 19 amino acids. The germline V gene has CDR1 SGHTA and CDR2 FQGNSA. Losses at the gene ends were 4 bases for V and 1 base for J; bases not matched to a gene: 11.

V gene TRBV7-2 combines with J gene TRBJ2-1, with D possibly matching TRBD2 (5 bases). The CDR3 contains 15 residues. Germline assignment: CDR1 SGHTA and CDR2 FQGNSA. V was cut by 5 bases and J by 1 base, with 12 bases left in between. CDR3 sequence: CASSRYSGSYNEQFF. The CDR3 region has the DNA TGTGCCAGCAGCAGATACAGCGGATCCTACAATGAGCAGTTCTTC.

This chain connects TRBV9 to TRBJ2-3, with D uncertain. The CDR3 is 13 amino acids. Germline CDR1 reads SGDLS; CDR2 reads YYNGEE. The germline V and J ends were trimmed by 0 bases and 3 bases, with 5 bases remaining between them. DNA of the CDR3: TGTGCCAGCAGCGTAGACGTTACAGATACGCAGTATTTT. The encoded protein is CASSVDVTDTQYF.

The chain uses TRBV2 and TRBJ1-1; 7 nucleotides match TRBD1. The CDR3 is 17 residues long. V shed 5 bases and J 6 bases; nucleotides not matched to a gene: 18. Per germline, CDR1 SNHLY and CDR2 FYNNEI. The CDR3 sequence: CASSNENRGVFNSEAFF. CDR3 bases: TGTGCCAGCAGTAACGAGAACAGGGGCGTCTTTAACTCTGAAGCTTTCTTT. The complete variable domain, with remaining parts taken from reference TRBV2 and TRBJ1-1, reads EPEVTQTPSHQVTQMGQEVILRCVPISNHLYFYWYRQILGQKVEFLVSFYNNEISEKSEIFDDQFSVERPDGSNFTLKIRSTKLEDSAMYFCASSNENRGVFNSEAFFGQGTRLTVV.

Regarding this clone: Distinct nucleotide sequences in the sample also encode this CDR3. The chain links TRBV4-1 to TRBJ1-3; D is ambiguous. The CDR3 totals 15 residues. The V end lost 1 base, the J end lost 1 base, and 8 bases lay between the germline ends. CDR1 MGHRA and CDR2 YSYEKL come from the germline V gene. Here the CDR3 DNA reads TGCGCCAGCAGCCAAGTAACCGGATCTGGAAACACCATATATTTT. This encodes CASSQVTGSGNTIYF.

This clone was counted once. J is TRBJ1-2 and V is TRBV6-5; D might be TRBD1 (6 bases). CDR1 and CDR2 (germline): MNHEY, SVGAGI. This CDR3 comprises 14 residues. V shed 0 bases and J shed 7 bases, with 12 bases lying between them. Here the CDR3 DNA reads TGTGCCAGCAGTTACTCAGGGGGAGGAATTGGCTACACCTTC. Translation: CASSYSGGGIGYTF.

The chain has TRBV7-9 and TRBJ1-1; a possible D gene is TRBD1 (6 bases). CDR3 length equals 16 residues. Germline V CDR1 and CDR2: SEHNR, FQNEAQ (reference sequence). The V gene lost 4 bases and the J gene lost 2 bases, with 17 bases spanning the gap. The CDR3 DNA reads TGTGCCAGCAGCTCAAGGGGGTTGGCAGTTAACACTGAAGCTTTCTTT. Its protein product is CASSSRGLAVNTEAFF.

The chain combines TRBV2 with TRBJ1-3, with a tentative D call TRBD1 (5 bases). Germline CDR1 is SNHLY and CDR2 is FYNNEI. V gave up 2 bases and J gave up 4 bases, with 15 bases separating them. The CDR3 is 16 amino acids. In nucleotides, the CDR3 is TGTGCCAGCAGTGAATCGAGGGCAGGGTCGGGAAACACCATATATTTT. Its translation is CASSESRAGSGNTIYF.

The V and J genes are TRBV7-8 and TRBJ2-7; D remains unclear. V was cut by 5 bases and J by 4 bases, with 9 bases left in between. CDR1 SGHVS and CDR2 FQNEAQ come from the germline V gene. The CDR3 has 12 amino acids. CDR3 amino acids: CASSLPLYEQYF. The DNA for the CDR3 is TGTGCCAGCAGCCTTCCCCTTTACGAGCAGTACTTC.

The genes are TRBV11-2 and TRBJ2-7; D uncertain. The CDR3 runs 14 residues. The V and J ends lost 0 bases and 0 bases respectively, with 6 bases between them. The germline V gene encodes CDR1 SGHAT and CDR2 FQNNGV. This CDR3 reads CASSLEWGSYEQYF. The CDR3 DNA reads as TGTGCCAGCAGCTTAGAGTGGGGCTCCTACGAGCAGTACTTC.

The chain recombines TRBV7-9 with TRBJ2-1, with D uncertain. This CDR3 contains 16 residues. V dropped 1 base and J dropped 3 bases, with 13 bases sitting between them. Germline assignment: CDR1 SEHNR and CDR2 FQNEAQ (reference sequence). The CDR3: CASSLELVLSYNEQFF. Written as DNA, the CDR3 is TGTGCCAGCAGCTTAGAGCTAGTACTCAGCTACAATGAGCAGTTCTTC.

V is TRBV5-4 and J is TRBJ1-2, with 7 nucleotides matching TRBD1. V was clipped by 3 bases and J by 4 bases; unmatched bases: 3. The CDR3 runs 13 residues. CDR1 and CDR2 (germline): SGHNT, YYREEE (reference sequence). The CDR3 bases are TGTGCCAGCAGCTGGGGGGACAGCTATGGCTACACCTTC. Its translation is CASSWGDSYGYTF.

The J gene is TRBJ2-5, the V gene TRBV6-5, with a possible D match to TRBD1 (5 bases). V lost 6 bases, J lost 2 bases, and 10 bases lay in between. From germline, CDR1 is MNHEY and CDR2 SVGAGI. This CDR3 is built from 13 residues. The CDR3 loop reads CASRDNFQETQYF. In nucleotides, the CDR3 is TGTGCCAGCAGGGACAACTTTCAAGAGACCCAGTACTTC.